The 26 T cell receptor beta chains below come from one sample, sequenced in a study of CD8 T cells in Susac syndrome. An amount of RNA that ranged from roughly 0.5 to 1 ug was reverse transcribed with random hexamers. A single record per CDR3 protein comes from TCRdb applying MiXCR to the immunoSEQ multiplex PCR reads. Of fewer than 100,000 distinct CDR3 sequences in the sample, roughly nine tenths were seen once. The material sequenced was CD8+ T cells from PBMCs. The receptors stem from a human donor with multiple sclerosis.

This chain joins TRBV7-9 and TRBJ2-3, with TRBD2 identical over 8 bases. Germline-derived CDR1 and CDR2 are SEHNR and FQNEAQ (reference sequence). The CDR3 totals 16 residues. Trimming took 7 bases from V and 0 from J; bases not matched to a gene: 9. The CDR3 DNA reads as TGTGCCAGCACCCCGGGACTAGACCTTAGCACAGATACGCAGTATTTT. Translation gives CASTPGLDLSTDTQYF.

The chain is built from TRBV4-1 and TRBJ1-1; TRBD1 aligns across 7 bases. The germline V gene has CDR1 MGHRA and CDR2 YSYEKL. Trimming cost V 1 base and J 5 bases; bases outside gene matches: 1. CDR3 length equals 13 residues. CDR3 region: CASSQGTGTEAFF. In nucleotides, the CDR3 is TGCGCCAGCAGCCAAGGGACAGGAACTGAAGCTTTCTTT.

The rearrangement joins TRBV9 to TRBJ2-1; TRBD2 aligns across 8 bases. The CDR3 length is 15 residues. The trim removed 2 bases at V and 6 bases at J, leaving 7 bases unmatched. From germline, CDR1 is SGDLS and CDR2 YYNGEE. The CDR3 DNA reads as TGTGCCAGCAGCGTTAGCGGGGCGGATGGCAATGAGCAGTTCTTC. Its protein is CASSVSGADGNEQFF.

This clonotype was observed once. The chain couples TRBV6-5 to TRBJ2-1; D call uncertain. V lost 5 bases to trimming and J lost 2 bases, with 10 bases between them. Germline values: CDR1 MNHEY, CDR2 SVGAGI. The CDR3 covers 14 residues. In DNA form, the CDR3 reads TGTGCCAGCAGTCGTGGCGAGACCTACAATGAGCAGTTCTTC. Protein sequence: CASSRGETYNEQFF.

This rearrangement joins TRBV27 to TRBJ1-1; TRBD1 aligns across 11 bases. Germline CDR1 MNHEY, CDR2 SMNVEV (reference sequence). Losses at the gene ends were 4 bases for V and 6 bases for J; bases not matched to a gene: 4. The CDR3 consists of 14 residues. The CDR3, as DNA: TGTGCCAGCAGTTGGACAGGGGGCGCCGCTGAAGCTTTCTTT. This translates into CASSWTGGAAEAFF.

The CDR3 loop reads CAISEGNEQFF. CDR3 sequence (DNA): TGTGCCATCAGTGAAGGGAATGAGCAGTTCTTC. The V and J genes are TRBV10-3 and TRBJ2-1; no reliable D call. Germline CDR1 and CDR2: ENHRY and SYGVKD. CDR3 length equals 11 residues. The germline V and J ends were trimmed by 3 bases and 7 bases, with 4 bases remaining between them.

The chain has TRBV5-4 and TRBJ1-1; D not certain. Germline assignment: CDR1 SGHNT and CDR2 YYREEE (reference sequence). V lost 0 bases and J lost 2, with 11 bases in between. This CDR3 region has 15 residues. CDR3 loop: CASSLGAGSNTEAFF. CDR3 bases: TGTGCCAGCAGCTTGGGGGCGGGCTCAAACACTGAAGCTTTCTTT.

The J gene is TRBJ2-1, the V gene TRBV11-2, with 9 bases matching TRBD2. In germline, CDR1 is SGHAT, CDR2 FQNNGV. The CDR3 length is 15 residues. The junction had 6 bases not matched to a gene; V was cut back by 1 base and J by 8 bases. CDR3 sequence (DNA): TGTGCCAGCAGCTTAGGCCCGGGACTAGCTGATGAGCAGTTCTTC. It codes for CASSLGPGLADEQFF.

The DNA for the CDR3 is TGTGCCAGCAGCTCCAGACCGGGGGACCGGGAGCTGTTTTTT. This translates into CASSSRPGDRELFF. The gene calls are TRBV7-9 and TRBJ2-2; tentatively, D is TRBD2 (6 bases). In germline, CDR1 is SEHNR, CDR2 FQNEAQ (reference sequence). The CDR3 loop spans 14 amino acids. V gave up 4 bases and J gave up 9 bases, with 15 bases separating them.

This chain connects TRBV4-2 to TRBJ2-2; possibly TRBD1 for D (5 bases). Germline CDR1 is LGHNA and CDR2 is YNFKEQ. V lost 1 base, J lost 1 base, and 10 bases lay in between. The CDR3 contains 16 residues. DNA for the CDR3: TGTGCCAGCAGCCAAGTGCCTAGGGGGAACACCGGGGAGCTGTTTTTT. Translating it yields CASSQVPRGNTGELFF.

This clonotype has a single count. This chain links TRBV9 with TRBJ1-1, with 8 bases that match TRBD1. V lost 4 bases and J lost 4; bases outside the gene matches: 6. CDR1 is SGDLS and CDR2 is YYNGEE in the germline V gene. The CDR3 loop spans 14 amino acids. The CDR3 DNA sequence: TGTGCCAGCAGCCCCCAGACAGGGGTCACTGAAGCTTTCTTT. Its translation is CASSPQTGVTEAFF.

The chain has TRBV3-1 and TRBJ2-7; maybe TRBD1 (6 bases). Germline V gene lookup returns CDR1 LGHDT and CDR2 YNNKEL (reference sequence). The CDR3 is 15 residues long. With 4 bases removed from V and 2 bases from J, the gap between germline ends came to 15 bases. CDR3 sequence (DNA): TGTGCCAGCAGCCCCTACGAACAGGGAACCTACGAGCAGTACTTC. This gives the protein CASSPYEQGTYEQYF.

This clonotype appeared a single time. The CDR3 protein is CASSFGLAGRDEQFF. The CDR3, as DNA: TGTGCCAGCAGTTTCGGACTAGCGGGAAGGGATGAGCAGTTCTTC. This chain uses TRBV28 with TRBJ2-1; 12 nucleotides line up with TRBD2. Germline lookup yields CDR1 MDHEN and CDR2 SYDVKM. This CDR3 contains 15 residues. The V gene end was trimmed by 3 bases and the J gene end by 8 bases; junction bases not matched to a gene: 5.

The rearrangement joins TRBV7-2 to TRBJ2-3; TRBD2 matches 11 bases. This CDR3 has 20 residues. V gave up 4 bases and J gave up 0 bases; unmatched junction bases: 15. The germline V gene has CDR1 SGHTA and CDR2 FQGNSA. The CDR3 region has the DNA TGTGCCAGCAGCTATAGCATTCTAGCGGGGGGTTCCTCTAGCACAGATACGCAGTATTTT. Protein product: CASSYSILAGGSSSTDTQYF.

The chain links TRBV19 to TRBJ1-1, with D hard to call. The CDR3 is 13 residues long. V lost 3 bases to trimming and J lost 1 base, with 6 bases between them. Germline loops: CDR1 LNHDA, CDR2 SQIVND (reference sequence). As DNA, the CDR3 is TGTGCCAGTAGTATCTCTGAGAACACTGAAGCTTTCTTT. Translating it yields CASSISENTEAFF.

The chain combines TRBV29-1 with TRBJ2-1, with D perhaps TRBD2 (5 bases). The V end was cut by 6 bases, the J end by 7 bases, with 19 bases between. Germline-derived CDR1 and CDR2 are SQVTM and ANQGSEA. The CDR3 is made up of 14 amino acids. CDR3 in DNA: TGCAGCGTCCCACTCCATAGCGCATCGAATGAGCAGTTCTTC. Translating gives CSVPLHSASNEQFF.

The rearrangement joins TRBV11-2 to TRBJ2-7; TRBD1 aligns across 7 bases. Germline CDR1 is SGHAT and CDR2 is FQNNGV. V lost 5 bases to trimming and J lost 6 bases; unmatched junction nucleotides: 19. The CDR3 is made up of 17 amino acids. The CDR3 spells CASSHAVSGGIRGEQYF. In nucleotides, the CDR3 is TGTGCCAGCAGCCATGCTGTTTCAGGGGGAATAAGAGGCGAGCAGTACTTC.

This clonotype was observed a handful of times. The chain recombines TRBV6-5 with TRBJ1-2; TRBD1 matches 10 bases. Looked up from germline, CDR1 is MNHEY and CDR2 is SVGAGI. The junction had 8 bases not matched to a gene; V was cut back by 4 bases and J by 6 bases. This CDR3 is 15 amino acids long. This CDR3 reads CASSFRDRGGDGYTF. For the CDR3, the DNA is TGTGCCAGCAGTTTCCGGGACAGGGGAGGCGATGGCTACACCTTC.

The CDR3 is CAGTGEFLYTEAFF. CDR3 in DNA: TGTGCCGGGACAGGGGAATTTTTGTACACTGAAGCTTTCTTT. V and J are TRBV30 and TRBJ1-1; 10 positions agree with TRBD1. The CDR3 has 14 amino acids. The V gene's germline CDR1 is GTSNPN and CDR2 SVGIG (reference sequence). V shed 8 bases, J shed 3 bases, and the junction held 9 bases outside the gene matches. The complete variable domain, with remaining parts taken from reference TRBV30 and TRBJ1-1, reads SQTIHQWPATLVQPVGSPLSLECTVEGTSNPNLYWYRQAAGRGLQLLFYSVGIGQISSEVPQNLSASRPQDRQFILSSKKLLLSDSGFYLCAGTGEFLYTEAFFGQGTRLTVV.

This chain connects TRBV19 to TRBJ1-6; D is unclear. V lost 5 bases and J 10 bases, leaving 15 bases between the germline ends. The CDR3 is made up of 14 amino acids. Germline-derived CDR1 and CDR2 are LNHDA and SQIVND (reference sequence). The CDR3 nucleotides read TGTGCCAGTAGTTGGTTTGATGGAAGGTCACCCCTCCACTTT. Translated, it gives CASSWFDGRSPLHF.

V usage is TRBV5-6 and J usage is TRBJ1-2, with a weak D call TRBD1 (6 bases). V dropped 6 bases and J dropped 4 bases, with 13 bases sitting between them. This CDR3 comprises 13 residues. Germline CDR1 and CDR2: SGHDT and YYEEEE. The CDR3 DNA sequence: TGTGCCAGCAACACCGGGACAAGCTATGGCTACACCTTC. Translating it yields CASNTGTSYGYTF.

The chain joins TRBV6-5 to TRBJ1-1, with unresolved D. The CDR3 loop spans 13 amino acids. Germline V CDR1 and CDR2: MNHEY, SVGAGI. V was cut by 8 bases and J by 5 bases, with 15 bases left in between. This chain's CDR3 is CASLKLFGTEAFF. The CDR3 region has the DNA TGTGCCAGCCTGAAGTTATTTGGGACTGAAGCTTTCTTT.

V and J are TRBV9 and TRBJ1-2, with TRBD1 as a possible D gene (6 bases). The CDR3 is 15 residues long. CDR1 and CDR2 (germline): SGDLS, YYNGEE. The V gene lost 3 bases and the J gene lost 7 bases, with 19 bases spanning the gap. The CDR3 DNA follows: TGTGCCAGCAGCGCCCATTCGACAGGAAGGGTTGGCTACACCTTC. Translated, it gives CASSAHSTGRVGYTF.

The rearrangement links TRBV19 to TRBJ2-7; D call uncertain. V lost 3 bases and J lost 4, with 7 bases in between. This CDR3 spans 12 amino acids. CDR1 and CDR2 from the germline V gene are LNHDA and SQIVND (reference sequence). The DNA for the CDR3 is TGTGCCAGTAGTATGGTTGGGTACGAGCAGTACTTC. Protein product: CASSMVGYEQYF.

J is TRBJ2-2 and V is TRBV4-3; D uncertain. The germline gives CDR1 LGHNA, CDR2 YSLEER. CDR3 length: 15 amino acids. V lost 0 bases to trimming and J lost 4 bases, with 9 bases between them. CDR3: CASSQDRVSTGELFF. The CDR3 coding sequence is TGCGCCAGCAGCCAAGATCGTGTCAGCACCGGGGAGCTGTTTTTT.

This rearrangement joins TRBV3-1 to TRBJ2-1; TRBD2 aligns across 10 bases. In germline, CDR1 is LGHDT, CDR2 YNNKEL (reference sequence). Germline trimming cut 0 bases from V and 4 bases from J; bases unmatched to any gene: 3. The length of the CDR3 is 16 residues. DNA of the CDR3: TGTGCCAGCAGCCAAGAGCTAGCGGGAGAGTACAATGAGCAGTTCTTC. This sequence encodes CASSQELAGEYNEQFF.